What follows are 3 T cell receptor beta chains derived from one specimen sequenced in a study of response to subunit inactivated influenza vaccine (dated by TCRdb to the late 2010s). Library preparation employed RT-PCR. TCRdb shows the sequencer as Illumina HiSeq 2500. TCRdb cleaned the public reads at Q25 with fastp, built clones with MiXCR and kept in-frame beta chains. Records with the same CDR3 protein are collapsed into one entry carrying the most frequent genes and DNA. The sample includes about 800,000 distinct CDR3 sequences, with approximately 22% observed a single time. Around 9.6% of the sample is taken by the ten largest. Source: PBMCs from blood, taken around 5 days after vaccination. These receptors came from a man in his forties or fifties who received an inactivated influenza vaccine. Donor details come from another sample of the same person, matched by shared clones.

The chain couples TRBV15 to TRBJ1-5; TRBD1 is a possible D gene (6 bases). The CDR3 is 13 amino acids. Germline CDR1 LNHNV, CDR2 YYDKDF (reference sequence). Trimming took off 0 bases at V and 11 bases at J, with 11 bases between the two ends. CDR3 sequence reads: CATSRDRGATQHF. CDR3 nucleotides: TGTGCCACCAGCAGAGATAGGGGGGCTACCCAGCATTTT.

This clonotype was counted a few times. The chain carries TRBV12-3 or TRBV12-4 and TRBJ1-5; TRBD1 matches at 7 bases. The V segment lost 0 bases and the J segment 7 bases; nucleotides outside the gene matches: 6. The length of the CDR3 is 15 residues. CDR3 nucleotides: TGTGCCAGCAGTTTAGCCACAGGGGATGGGCAGCCCCAGCATTTT. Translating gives CASSLATGDGQPQHF.

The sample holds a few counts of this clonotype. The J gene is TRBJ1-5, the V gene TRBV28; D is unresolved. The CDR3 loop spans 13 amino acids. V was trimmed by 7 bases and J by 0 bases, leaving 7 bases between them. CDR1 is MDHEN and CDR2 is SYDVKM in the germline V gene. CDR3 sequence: CASNPDSNQPQHF. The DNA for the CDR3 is TGTGCCAGCAACCCGGATAGCAATCAGCCCCAGCATTTT.